Below are 8 T cell receptor beta chains sequenced from a single sample in a study of blood T cell repertoires in COVID-19. Sequencing used immunoSEQ multiplex PCR; TCRdb keeps in-frame clones, though not all of them. The table shows about 190,000 clones, with about 86% occurring only once. Sequencing was carried out using PBMCs or T cells enriched from blood (not recorded which). The receptor source for this set is a woman aged 40 to 55 in a cohort exposed to, infected with or recovered from COVID-19 (not recorded which).

In this sample, this clone turned up a few times. The chain links TRBV4-1 to TRBJ1-2; D unclear. Trimming pared 4 bases from V and 8 bases from J, leaving 8 bases between. CDR3 length: 11 amino acids. Germline-derived CDR1 and CDR2 are MGHRA and YSYEKL. The DNA of the CDR3 is TGCGCCAGCAGCCCGGGTGGGGGCTACACCTTC. Encoded protein: CASSPGGGYTF.

The chain is built from TRBV4-1 and TRBJ1-1; D perhaps matches TRBD1 (6 bases). The germline V gene has CDR1 MGHRA and CDR2 YSYEKL. The V gene lost 3 bases and the J gene lost 5 bases, with 16 bases spanning the gap. The CDR3 sequence is 15 residues long. The CDR3 sequence is CASSQTGTGRTEAFF. The CDR3 DNA reads as TGCGCCAGCAGCCAGACGGGTACAGGGCGGACTGAAGCTTTCTTT.

The V gene is TRBV5-8, the J gene TRBJ2-7; 7 bases are a match to TRBD1. CDR1 SGHTS and CDR2 YDEGEE come from the germline V gene. With 10 bases clipped from V and 2 bases from J, the junction kept 9 bases outside the gene matches. This CDR3 comprises 13 residues. The CDR3, as DNA: TGTGCCCCTACAGGGGACACTACCTACGAGCAGTACTTC. Its protein is CAPTGDTTYEQYF. The full variable domain, its missing parts supplied by reference TRBV5-8 and TRBJ2-7, is EAGVTQSPTHLIKTRGQQATLRCSPISGHTSVYWYQQALGLGLQFLLWYDEGEERNRGNFPPRFSGRQFPNYSSELNVNALELEDSALYLCAPTGDTTYEQYFGPGTRLTVT.

The chain employs TRBV5-1 and TRBJ1-1, with TRBD1 identical over 9 bases. Germline CDR1 SGHRS, CDR2 YFSETQ. V was clipped by 4 bases and J by 4 bases; unmatched bases: 20. The CDR3 is 19 residues long. This chain's CDR3 is CASSPNRGTGQGLSTEAFF. DNA of the CDR3: TGCGCCAGCAGCCCGAATCGTGGGACAGGGCAAGGCTTGAGCACTGAAGCTTTCTTT.

The chain links TRBV27 to TRBJ1-6, with a weak D call TRBD1 (6 bases). V was clipped by 3 bases and J by 4 bases, with 13 bases between them. The germline V gene encodes CDR1 MNHEY and CDR2 SMNVEV (reference sequence). This CDR3 has 16 amino acids. The DNA of the CDR3 is TGTGCCAGCAGTTTCTCGGGGGGCCTGTATAATTCACCCCTCCACTTT. Protein product: CASSFSGGLYNSPLHF.

As DNA, the CDR3 is TGTGCCACTGCGTTGCAGGGGTATGCGTTTTCTAATGAAAAACTGTTTTTT. Translating it yields CATALQGYAFSNEKLFF. The genes are TRBV27 and TRBJ1-4; possible D gene TRBD1, 6 bases. Germline V gene data show CDR1 as MNHEY and CDR2 as SMNVEV (reference sequence). Trimming took 10 bases from V and 3 from J, leaving 24 bases between them. CDR3 length: 17 residues.

This clone was seen more than once but under ten times. The chain is built from TRBV5-1 and TRBJ2-7, with TRBD2 identical over 9 bases. The J segment lost 2 bases and the V segment lost 4 bases, leaving 10 bases of the junction unmatched. Germline CDR1 is SGHRS and CDR2 is YFSETQ. The CDR3 has 16 amino acids. The CDR3 bases are TGCGCCAGCAGCACCGTCTCACTAGCGGGCACCTACGAGCAGTACTTC. Translated, it gives CASSTVSLAGTYEQYF.

The V gene is TRBV2, the J gene TRBJ2-7, with D perhaps matching TRBD1 (7 bases). V was shortened by 7 bases and J by 4 bases, with 17 bases between the two germline ends. The germline gives CDR1 SNHLY, CDR2 FYNNEI. The CDR3 contains 14 residues. CDR3 in DNA: TGTGCCAGCACCCCTACCCCAGGGGGGTACGAGCAGTACTTC. The encoded protein is CASTPTPGGYEQYF.